The clone carrying this TCR beta chain was observed many times. Its antigen is unidentified. The sample comes from a study of regulatory T cells in long-lasting Graves disease. The study, taken as a whole, reports: Newly diagnosed patients shared about a thousand public clonotypes; persistent patients shared more than 2,500.

Building of the TCR beta libraries involved iRepertoire HTBI primers and Arm-PCR of CDR3 regions. Each CDR3 protein gets one entry after TCRdb re-called the multiplex PCR reads with MiXCR. The table shows around 360,000 distinct CDR3 sequences, with around 15% occurring only once. CDR3 size: 16 residues. V lost 5 bases and J lost 7, with 21 bases in between. The sample's time point: newly diagnosed GD, antithyroid drugs for less than 3 months. Extracted PBMC RNA gave rise to the TCR library. Graves' disease diagnoses used American Thyroid Association guidelines. These same records also appear under a second study, on T cells in Graves' hyperthyroidism and ophthalmopathy. That paper adds: With the HTBI primer set, the TCR CDR3 went through a first round of RT-PCR.

This clonotype was sampled from a woman between 18 and 30 years old with Graves disease. This material consisted of peripheral blood mononuclear cells (PBMCs), taken at new diagnosis, from a patient treated with antithyroid drugs. The V call is TRBV12-3 or TRBV12-4, the J call TRBJ2-1, with D perhaps TRBD2 (6 bases). CDR3 DNA sequence: TGTGCCAGCAGTCGCATACCCAGGGACTGGGGAAATGAGCAGTTCTTC. Residues: CASSRIPRDWGNEQFF.